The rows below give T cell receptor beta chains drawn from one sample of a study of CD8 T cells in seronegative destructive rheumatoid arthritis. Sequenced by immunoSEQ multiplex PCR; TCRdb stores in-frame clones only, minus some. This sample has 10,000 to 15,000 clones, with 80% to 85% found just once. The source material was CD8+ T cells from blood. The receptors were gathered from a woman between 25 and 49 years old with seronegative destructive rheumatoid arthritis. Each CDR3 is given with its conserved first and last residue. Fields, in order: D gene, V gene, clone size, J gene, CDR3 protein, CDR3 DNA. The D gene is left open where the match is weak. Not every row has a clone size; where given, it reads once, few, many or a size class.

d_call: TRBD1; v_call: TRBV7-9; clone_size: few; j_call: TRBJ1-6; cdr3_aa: CASSFGTGISPLHF; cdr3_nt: TGTGCCAGCAGCTTCGGGACAGGGATTTCACCCCTCCACTTT
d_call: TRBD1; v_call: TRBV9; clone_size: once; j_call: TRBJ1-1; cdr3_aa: CASSVGQASEAFF; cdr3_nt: TGTGCCAGCAGCGTTGGACAGGCCTCTGAAGCTTTCTTT
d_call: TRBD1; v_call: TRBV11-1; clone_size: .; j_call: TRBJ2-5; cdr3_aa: CASSPGQGQETQYF; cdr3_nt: TGTGCCAGCAGCCCGGGACAGGGCCAAGAGACCCAGTACTTC
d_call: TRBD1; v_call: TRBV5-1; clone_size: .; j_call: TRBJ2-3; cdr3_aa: CASSLETGKLDTQYF; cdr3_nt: TGCGCCAGCAGCTTGGAGACAGGGAAGCTAGATACGCAGTATTTT
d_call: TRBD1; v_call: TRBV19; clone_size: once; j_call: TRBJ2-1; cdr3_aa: CASRASGTGAYNEQFF; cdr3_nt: TGTGCCAGTCGCGCCTCCGGGACAGGGGCCTACAATGAGCAGTTCTTC
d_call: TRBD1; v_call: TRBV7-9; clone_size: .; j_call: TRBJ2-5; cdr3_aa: CASSPPGQGRETQYF; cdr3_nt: TGTGCCAGCAGCCCCCCGGGACAGGGGCGAGAGACCCAGTACTTC
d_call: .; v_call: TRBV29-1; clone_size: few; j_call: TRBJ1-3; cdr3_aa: CSVLGRGDSGNTIYF; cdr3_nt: TGCAGCGTCCTCGGGCGGGGAGACTCTGGAAACACCATATATTTT
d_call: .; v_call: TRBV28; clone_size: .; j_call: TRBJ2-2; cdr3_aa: CASRGFGELFF; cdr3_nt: TGTGCCAGCCGGGGGTTCGGGGAGCTGTTTTTT
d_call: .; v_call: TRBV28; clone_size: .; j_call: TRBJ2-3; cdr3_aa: CASSLDQGWTDTQYF; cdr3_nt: TGTGCCAGCAGTTTAGACCAGGGGTGGACGGATACGCAGTATTTT
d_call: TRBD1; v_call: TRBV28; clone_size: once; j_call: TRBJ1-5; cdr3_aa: CASSFRDRGDQPQHF; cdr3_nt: TGTGCCAGCAGTTTCCGGGACAGGGGCGATCAGCCCCAGCATTTT
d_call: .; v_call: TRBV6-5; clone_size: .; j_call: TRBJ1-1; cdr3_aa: CASSRAANTEAFF; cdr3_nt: TGTGCCAGCAGTCGTGCGGCGAACACTGAAGCTTTCTTT
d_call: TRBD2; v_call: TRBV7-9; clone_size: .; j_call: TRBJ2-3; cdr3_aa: CASSPPSGGTDTQYF; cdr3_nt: TGTGCCAGCAGCCCTCCTAGCGGGGGAACAGATACGCAGTATTTT
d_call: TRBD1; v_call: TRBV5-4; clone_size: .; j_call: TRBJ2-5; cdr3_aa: CASSDTRTGAPETQYF; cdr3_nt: TGTGCCAGCAGCGATACACGGACAGGGGCACCCGAGACCCAGTACTTC
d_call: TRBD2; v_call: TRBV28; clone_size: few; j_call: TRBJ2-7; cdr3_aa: CATSAPGGYEQYF; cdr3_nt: TGTGCCACCAGTGCACCGGGGGGCTACGAGCAGTACTTC
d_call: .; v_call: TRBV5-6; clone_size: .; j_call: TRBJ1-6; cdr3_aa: CASSVIVSSSYNSPLHF; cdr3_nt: TGTGCCAGCAGCGTTATAGTCTCGAGCTCCTATAATTCACCCCTCCACTTT
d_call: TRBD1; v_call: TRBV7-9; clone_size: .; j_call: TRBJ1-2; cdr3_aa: CASSLEGGLYGYTF; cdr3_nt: TGTGCCAGCAGCTTGGAAGGGGGCCTCTATGGCTACACCTTC
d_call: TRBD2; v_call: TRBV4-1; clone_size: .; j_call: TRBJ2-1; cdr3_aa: CASSYPRTSGGASYNEQFF; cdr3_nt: TGCGCCAGCAGCTATCCAAGGACTAGCGGGGGGGCCTCCTACAATGAGCAGTTCTTC
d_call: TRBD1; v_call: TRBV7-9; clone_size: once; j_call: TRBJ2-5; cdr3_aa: CASSHPPGQKVTQYF; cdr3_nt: TGTGCCAGCAGCCATCCCCCGGGACAGAAAGTGACCCAGTACTTC
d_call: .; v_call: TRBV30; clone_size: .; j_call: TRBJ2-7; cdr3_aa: CASHPSTGYEQYF; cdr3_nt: TGTGCCTCCCACCCCTCGACAGGCTACGAGCAGTACTTC
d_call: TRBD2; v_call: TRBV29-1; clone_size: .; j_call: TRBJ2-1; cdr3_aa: CSVEASGGPMDEQFF; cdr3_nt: TGCAGCGTTGAGGCTAGCGGGGGGCCTATGGATGAGCAGTTCTTC
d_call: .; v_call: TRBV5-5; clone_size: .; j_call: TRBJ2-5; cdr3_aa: CASSPMEVETQYF; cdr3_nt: TGTGCCAGCAGCCCTATGGAGGTGGAGACCCAGTACTTC
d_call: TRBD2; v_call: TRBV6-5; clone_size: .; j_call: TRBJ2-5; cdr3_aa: CASSYSGTSGEETQYF; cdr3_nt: TGTGCCAGCAGTTACTCCGGGACTAGCGGGGAAGAGACCCAGTACTTC
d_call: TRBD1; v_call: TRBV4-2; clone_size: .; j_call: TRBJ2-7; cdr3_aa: CASSLTGGYEQYF; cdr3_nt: TGTGCCAGCAGCTTAACAGGGGGCTACGAGCAGTACTTC
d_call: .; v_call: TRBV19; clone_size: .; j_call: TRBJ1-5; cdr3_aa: CASSVQDYTRYSNQPQHF; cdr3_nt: TGTGCCAGTAGTGTACAGGACTACACTCGCTATAGCAATCAGCCCCAGCATTTT
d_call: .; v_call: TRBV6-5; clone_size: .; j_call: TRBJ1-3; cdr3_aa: CASSYAGAGNTIYF; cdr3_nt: TGTGCCAGCAGTTACGCGGGGGCCGGAAACACCATATATTTT
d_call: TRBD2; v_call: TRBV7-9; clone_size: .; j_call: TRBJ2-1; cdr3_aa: CASSRRGGNEQFF; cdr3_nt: TGTGCCAGCAGCCGACGGGGAGGGAATGAGCAGTTCTTC
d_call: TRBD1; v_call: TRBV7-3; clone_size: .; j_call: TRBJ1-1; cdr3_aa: CASSSGTGDWNTEAFF; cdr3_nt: TGTGCCAGCAGCTCGGGGACAGGGGATTGGAACACTGAAGCTTTCTTT
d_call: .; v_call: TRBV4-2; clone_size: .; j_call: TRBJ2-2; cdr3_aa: CASSPLANTGELFF; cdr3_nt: TGTGCCAGCAGCCCCTTGGCAAACACCGGGGAGCTGTTTTTT
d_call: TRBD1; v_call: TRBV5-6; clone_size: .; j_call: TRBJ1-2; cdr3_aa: CASMTGGASYGYTF; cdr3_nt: TGTGCCAGCATGACAGGGGGCGCGTCTTATGGCTACACCTTC
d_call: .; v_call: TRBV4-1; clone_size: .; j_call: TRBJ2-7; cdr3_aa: CASSQDLNYEQYF; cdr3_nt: TGCGCCAGCAGCCAAGATCTTAATTACGAGCAGTACTTC
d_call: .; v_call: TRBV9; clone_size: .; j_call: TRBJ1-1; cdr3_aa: CASSVQDSLNTEAFF; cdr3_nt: TGTGCCAGCAGCGTCCAGGACAGCCTGAACACTGAAGCTTTCTTT
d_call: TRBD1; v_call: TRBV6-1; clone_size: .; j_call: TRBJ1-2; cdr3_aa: CASSEGQGFYGYTF; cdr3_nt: TGTGCCAGCAGTGAGGGACAGGGGTTCTATGGCTACACCTTC
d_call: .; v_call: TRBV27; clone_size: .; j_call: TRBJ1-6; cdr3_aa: CASSFYSSGHNSPLHF; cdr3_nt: TGTGCCAGCAGTTTTTATAGTTCTGGGCATAATTCACCCCTCCACTTT
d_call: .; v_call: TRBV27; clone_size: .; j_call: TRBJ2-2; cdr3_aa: CASGADTVGAGELFF; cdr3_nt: TGTGCCAGCGGGGCCGATACAGTGGGGGCGGGGGAGCTGTTTTTT
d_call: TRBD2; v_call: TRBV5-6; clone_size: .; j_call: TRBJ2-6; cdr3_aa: CASSPGGSGANVLTF; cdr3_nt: TGTGCCAGCAGCCCCGGGGGGTCCGGGGCCAACGTCCTGACTTTC
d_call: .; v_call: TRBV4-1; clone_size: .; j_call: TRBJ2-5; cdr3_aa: CASSPGEMEETQYF; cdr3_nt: TGCGCCAGCAGCCCAGGGGAAATGGAAGAGACCCAGTACTTC
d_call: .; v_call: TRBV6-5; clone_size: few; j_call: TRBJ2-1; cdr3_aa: CASSYPREEQFF; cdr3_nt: TGTGCCAGCAGTTACCCCCGGGAGGAGCAGTTCTTC
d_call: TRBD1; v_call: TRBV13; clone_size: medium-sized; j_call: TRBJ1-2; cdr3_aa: CASSFDRGRYGYTF; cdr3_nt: TGTGCCAGCAGCTTTGACAGGGGGCGCTATGGCTACACCTTC
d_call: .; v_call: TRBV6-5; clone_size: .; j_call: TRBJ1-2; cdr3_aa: CASSYSSMYGYTF; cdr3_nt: TGTGCCAGCAGTTACTCGAGCATGTATGGCTACACCTTC
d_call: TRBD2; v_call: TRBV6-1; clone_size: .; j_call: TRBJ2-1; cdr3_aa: CASSEALGTSDEQFF; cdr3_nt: TGTGCCAGCAGTGAAGCGCTAGGGACTAGCGACGAGCAGTTCTTC
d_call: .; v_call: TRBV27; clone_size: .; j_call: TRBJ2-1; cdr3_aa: CASSLRGSGSEQFF; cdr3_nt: TGTGCCAGCAGTTTAAGGGGTAGTGGTAGTGAGCAGTTCTTC
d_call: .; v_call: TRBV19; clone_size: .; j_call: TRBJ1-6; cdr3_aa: CASSMPLFQGSLSKNSPLHF; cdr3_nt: TGTGCCAGTAGTATGCCGTTGTTTCAGGGGTCCCTCTCCAAGAATTCACCCCTCCACTTT
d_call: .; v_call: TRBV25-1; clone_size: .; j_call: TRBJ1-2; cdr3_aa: CASSAAAFDRGYGYTF; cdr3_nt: TGTGCCAGCAGTGCGGCAGCCTTTGACCGAGGATATGGCTACACCTTC
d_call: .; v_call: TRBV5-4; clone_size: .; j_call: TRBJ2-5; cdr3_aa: CASSSGQSQETQYF; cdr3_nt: TGTGCCAGCAGCTCAGGACAGTCACAAGAGACCCAGTACTTC
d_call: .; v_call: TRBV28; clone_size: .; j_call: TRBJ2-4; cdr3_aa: CASSFEQLRAAKNIQYF; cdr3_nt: TGTGCCAGCAGTTTTGAACAGCTCCGTGCGGCCAAAAACATTCAGTACTTC
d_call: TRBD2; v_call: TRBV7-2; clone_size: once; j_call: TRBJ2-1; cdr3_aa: CASSSQTSGALYNEQFF; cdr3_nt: TGTGCCAGCAGCTCACAGACTAGCGGGGCGCTCTACAATGAGCAGTTCTTC
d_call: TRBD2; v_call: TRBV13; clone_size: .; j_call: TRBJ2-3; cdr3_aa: CASSLVGTNTDTQYF; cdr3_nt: TGTGCCAGCAGCTTAGTCGGGACTAACACAGATACGCAGTATTTT
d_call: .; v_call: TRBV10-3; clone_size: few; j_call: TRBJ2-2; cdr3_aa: CAISGTDTNTGELFF; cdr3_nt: TGTGCCATCAGTGGGACAGATACGAACACCGGGGAGCTGTTTTTT
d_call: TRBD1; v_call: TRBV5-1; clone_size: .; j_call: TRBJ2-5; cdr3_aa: CASSLEGTGGETQYF; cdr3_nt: TGCGCCAGCAGCTTGGAAGGGACAGGCGGAGAGACCCAGTACTTC
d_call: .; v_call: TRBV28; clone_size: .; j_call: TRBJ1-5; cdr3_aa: CASNPRKVREAPWVQPQHF; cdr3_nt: TGTGCCAGCAACCCGCGTAAGGTGAGGGAAGCCCCCTGGGTTCAGCCCCAGCATTTT
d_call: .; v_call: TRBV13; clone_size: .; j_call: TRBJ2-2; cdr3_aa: CASSLEQGYLGNTGELFF; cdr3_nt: TGTGCCAGCAGCTTAGAACAGGGTTATCTCGGGAACACCGGGGAGCTGTTTTTT
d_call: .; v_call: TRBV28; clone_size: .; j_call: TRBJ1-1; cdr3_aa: CASSLGRNTEAFF; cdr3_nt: TGTGCCAGCAGTTTAGGGCGGAACACTGAAGCTTTCTTT
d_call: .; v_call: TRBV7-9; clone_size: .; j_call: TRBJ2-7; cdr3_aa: CASCSPEGRVHEQYF; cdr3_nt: TGTGCCAGCTGCTCCCCCGAGGGTAGGGTCCACGAGCAGTACTTC
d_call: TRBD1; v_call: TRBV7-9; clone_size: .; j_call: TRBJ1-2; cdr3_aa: CASSRTGVLVYGYTF; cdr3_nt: TGTGCCAGCAGCCGGACAGGGGTTCTGGTGTATGGCTACACCTTC
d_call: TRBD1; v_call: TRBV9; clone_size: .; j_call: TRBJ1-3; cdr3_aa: CASSDGTGDPSGNTIYF; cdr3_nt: TGTGCCAGCAGCGACGGGACAGGCGACCCCTCTGGAAACACCATATATTTT
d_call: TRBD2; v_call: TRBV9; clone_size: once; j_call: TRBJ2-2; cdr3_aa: CASSLGGAGELFF; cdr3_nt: TGTGCCAGCAGCCTTGGGGGGGCCGGGGAGCTGTTTTTT
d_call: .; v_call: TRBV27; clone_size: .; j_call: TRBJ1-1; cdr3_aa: CASQANTEAFF; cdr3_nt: TGTGCCAGCCAGGCGAACACTGAAGCTTTCTTT
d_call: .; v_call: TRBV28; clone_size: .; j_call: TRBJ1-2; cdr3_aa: CASSSPGLNYGYTF; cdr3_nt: TGTGCCAGCAGTTCACCGGGACTTAACTATGGCTACACCTTC
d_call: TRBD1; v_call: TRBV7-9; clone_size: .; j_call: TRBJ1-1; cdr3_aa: CASLEIQGAGTEAFF; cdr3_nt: TGTGCCAGCCTCGAGATTCAGGGGGCGGGCACTGAAGCTTTCTTT
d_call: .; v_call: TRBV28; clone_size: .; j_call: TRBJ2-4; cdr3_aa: CASSLSGNIQYF; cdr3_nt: TGTGCCAGCAGTCTGTCAGGGAACATTCAGTACTTC